This T cell receptor (beta chain) was identified in a study of blood T cell repertoires in COVID-19. Study background: Material from acute and convalescent COVID-19 was sourced from the United States, Italy and Spain. T cells, B-cell-depleted T cells, or PBMCs supplied cDNA or gDNA.

The CDR3 length is 14 residues. The V end lost 7 bases, the J end lost 9 bases, and 22 bases lay between the germline ends. Germline loops: CDR1 SNHLY, CDR2 FYNNEI. Original processing methods: From reference gene primer amplification, estimates of nucleated cell counts were derived. The repertoire was sequenced with immunoSEQ multiplex PCR; TCRdb's copy has only in-frame clones and lacks some. From that table come the V and J calls and clone size; the DNA was used to work out D and trimming. This table has about 140,000 clones, about 90% appearing once. The source of this sequence is a man aged 55 to 70 with active or convalescent COVID-19. Sample: peripheral blood. The rearrangement joins TRBV2 to TRBJ2-7, with D possibly being TRBD1 (6 bases). The chain's CDR3 is CASTMTGAGERQYF. The CDR3 nucleotides read TGTGCCAGCACTATGACTGGGGCAGGGGAACGGCAGTACTTC.